The rows below give T cell receptor beta chains drawn from one sample of a study of T cell responses to AZD1222 COVID-19 vaccine. TCRdb's table, derived via immunoSEQ multiplex PCR, lists solely in-frame clones and lacks some. The data show approximately 120,000 clones, with 85% to 90% seen just once and 3.5% to 4.5% held by the top ten. The input for sequencing was peripheral blood, taken 28 days after the second AZD1222 dose. These receptors were collected from an adult who received the AZD1222 COVID-19 vaccine. The CDR3 runs from the conserved cysteine through the conserved F or W. A D gene is named only where the DNA matches it firmly. For some rows the clone size is stated as once, few or many, or as a class when expanded; others skip it.

d_call	j_call	clone_size	v_call	cdr3_aa	cdr3_nt
TRBD1	TRBJ1-1	once	TRBV28	CASSITGGNTEAFF	TGTGCCAGCAGTATTACAGGGGGCAACACTGAAGCTTTCTTT
-	TRBJ2-3	once	TRBV3-1/TRBV3-2	CASSQARRGMSTDTQYF	TGTGCCAGCAGCCAAGCTCGGCGAGGGATGAGCACAGATACGCAGTATTTT
-	TRBJ1-3	-	TRBV30	CAWTNPGGNTIYF	TGTGCCTGGACCAATCCGGGAGGAAACACCATATATTTT
-	TRBJ2-7	-	TRBV5-1	CASSPIYEQYF	TGCGCCAGCAGCCCTATATACGAGCAGTACTTC
TRBD2	TRBJ2-7	-	TRBV11-3	CASSLDDPLAGGRSYEQYF	TGTGCCAGCAGCTTAGACGACCCCCTCGCGGGGGGCCGCTCCTACGAGCAGTACTTC
-	TRBJ1-2	-	TRBV6-5	CASSLTGALGYTF	TGTGCCAGCAGTCTCACGGGGGCGCTTGGCTACACCTTC
-	TRBJ2-5	-	TRBV4-2	CASSQERLEGETQYF	TGTGCCAGCAGCCAAGAGAGACTAGAAGGAGAGACCCAGTACTTC
TRBD1	TRBJ1-1	-	TRBV6-4	CASSVEGQPNTEAFF	TGTGCCAGCAGTGTGGAGGGACAGCCGAACACTGAAGCTTTCTTT
-	TRBJ2-7	-	TRBV18	CASSAGQNYEQYF	TGTGCCAGCTCAGCTGGACAGAACTACGAGCAGTACTTC
TRBD1	TRBJ1-5	once	TRBV7-8	CASSLGSQTGSSQPQHF	TGTGCCAGCAGCTTAGGGAGCCAGACAGGGTCGAGTCAGCCCCAGCATTTT
-	TRBJ1-1	-	TRBV6-1	CASSEVGYTEAFF	TGTGCCAGCAGTGAAGTGGGATACACTGAAGCTTTCTTT
-	TRBJ2-3	-	TRBV18	CASSPRPFTDTQYF	TGTGCCAGCTCACCACGTCCCTTCACAGATACGCAGTATTTT
TRBD1	TRBJ1-2	-	TRBV19	CASSIRDREYTF	TGTGCCAGTAGTATCCGGGACAGGGAGTACACCTTC
-	TRBJ1-2	-	TRBV19	CASSIGLDYGYTF	TGTGCCAGTAGTATAGGTCTGGACTATGGCTACACCTTC
-	TRBJ1-5	-	TRBV7-8	CASSLDTGVSNQPQHF	TGTGCCAGCAGCTTAGATACCGGAGTTAGCAATCAGCCCCAGCATTTT
-	TRBJ2-2	once	TRBV11-3	CASSLAVYTGELFF	TGTGCCAGCAGCTTAGCTGTCTACACCGGGGAGCTGTTTTTT
-	TRBJ1-6	-	TRBV7-2	CASSARAGYNSPLHF	TGTGCCAGCAGCGCCCGGGCCGGGTATAATTCACCCCTCCACTTT
TRBD1	TRBJ1-1	-	TRBV30	CAQGERDTEAFF	TGTGCCCAGGGGGAAAGGGACACTGAAGCTTTCTTT
-	TRBJ1-6	-	TRBV3-1/TRBV3-2	CASRGTGAYNSPLHF	TGTGCCAGCAGGGGCACCGGGGCCTATAATTCACCCCTCCACTTT
-	TRBJ2-5	-	TRBV6-5	CASSLTSLGETQYF	TGTGCCAGCAGTCTGACTAGTTTGGGGGAGACCCAGTACTTC
-	TRBJ1-1	-	TRBV6-5	CASSRAGAEAFF	TGTGCCAGCAGTCGGGCAGGGGCTGAAGCTTTCTTT
TRBD1	TRBJ2-1	once	TRBV30	CARDRGSYNEQFF	TGTGCCCGCGACAGGGGCTCCTACAATGAGCAGTTCTTC
-	TRBJ2-7	few	TRBV12-3/TRBV12-4	CASSPQSYEQYF	TGTGCCAGCAGTCCACAATCCTACGAGCAGTACTTC
-	TRBJ1-4	-	TRBV6-5	CASRRQANEKLFF	TGTGCCAGCCGGCGGCAGGCAAATGAAAAACTGTTTTTT
-	TRBJ1-1	-	TRBV28	CASTPPGGPEAFF	TGTGCCAGCACCCCCCCCGGGGGACCTGAAGCTTTCTTT
-	TRBJ2-6	-	TRBV27	CASSLYLGSGANVLTF	TGTGCCAGCAGTTTATATCTGGGGTCCGGGGCCAACGTCCTGACTTTC
TRBD1	TRBJ2-5	-	TRBV7-9	CASSLAQTGSRETQYF	TGTGCCAGCAGCTTAGCCCAGACAGGGTCCCGGGAGACCCAGTACTTC
-	TRBJ1-5	-	TRBV28	CASSLPLNQPQHF	TGTGCCAGCAGTTTACCCCTCAATCAGCCCCAGCATTTT
-	TRBJ1-2	-	TRBV29-1	CSVEVFGPDGYTF	TGCAGCGTTGAAGTTTTTGGTCCGGATGGCTACACCTTC
TRBD2	TRBJ2-3	-	TRBV5-4	CASSPGGRRTDTQYF	TGTGCCAGCAGCCCGGGAGGCAGGCGCACAGATACGCAGTATTTT
TRBD1	TRBJ1-5	-	TRBV6-5	CASLQGAQNNQPQHF	TGTGCCAGCCTCCAGGGGGCGCAAAACAATCAGCCCCAGCATTTT
-	TRBJ1-4	-	TRBV19	CASSQAGTHEKLFF	TGTGCCAGTAGCCAGGCGGGGACCCATGAAAAACTGTTTTTT
-	TRBJ1-2	-	TRBV6-1	CASSDLGGYTF	TGTGCCAGCAGTGACCTGGGGGGCTACACCTTC
TRBD1	TRBJ1-2	few	TRBV28	CASLTGGTTTYGYTF	TGTGCCAGCCTAACAGGGGGGACCACGACTTATGGCTACACCTTC
TRBD1	TRBJ1-5	-	TRBV15	CATRGPGTGVNQPQHF	TGTGCCACCAGGGGCCCGGGGACAGGAGTCAATCAGCCCCAGCATTTT
-	TRBJ1-1	-	TRBV30	CAWSLGQHREAFF	TGTGCCTGGAGCCTAGGGCAGCATCGTGAAGCTTTCTTT
-	TRBJ2-7	-	TRBV13	CASGTAAYEQYF	TGTGCCAGCGGGACGGCCGCCTACGAGCAGTACTTC
TRBD2	TRBJ2-7	-	TRBV27	CASSFTSGAGEQYF	TGTGCCAGCAGTTTTACTAGCGGGGCAGGGGAGCAGTACTTC
TRBD1	TRBJ2-7	-	TRBV11-3	CASSWGQGIGEQYF	TGTGCCAGCAGCTGGGGACAGGGTATCGGCGAGCAGTACTTC
TRBD1	TRBJ1-1	-	TRBV7-3	CASSLDRVNTEAFF	TGTGCCAGCAGCTTAGACAGGGTGAACACTGAAGCTTTCTTT
-	TRBJ2-7	-	TRBV10-3	CATSRGRSSYEQYF	TGTGCCACCTCTAGGGGCAGGAGCTCCTACGAGCAGTACTTC